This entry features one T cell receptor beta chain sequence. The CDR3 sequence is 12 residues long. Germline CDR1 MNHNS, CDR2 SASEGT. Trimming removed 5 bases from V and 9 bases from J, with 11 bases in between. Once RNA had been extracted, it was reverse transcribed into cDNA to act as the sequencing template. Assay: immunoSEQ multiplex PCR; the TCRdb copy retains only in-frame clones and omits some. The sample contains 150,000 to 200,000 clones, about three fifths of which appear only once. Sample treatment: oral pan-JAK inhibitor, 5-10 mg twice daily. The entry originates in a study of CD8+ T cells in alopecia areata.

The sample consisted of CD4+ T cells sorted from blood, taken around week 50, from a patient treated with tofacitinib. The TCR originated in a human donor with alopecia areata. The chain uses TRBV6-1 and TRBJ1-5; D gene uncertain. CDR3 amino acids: CASSFEGLPQHF. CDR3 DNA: TGTGCCAGCAGTTTCGAGGGTCTGCCCCAGCATTTT.